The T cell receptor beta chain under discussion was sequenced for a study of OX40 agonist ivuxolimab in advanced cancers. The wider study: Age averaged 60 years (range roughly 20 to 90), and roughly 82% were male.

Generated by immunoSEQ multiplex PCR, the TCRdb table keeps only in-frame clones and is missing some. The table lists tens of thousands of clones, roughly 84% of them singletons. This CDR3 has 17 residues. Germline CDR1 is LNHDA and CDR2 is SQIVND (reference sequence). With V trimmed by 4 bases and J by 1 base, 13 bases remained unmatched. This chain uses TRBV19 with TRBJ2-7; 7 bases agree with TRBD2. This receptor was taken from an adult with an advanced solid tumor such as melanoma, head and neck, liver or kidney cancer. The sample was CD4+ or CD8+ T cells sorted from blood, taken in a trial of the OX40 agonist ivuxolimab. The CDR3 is CASSRASVAGDSYEQYF. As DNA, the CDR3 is TGTGCCAGTAGTAGGGCAAGTGTGGCGGGAGATTCCTACGAGCAGTACTTC.